Listed below are T cell receptor beta chains from one sample, sequenced in a study of cytomegalovirus exposure and HLA in healthy donors. Here immunoSEQ multiplex PCR was the method, and the copy in TCRdb shows in-frame clones only, minus some. The data hold tens of thousands of clones, with about 70% observed a single time. The sample comprised PBMCs. The receptors shown here come from a woman aged 45-65 years in good health and CMV-seropositive. Each CDR3 is given with its conserved first and last residue. The D gene is left open where the match is weak. Clone size, where shown, is once, few, many, or a class for clones that have expanded.

size | D | J | V | CDR3 | DNA
- | - | TRBJ1-1 | TRBV7-9 | CASSFGQSEAFF | TGTGCCAGCAGCTTTGGACAGTCTGAGGCTTTCTTT
- | TRBD2 | TRBJ2-3 | TRBV7-9 | CASSLPGLVDTQYF | TGTGCCAGCAGCTTACCAGGACTAGTAGATACGCAGTATTTT
- | TRBD1 | TRBJ1-2 | TRBV19 | CATDGSRRGDGYTF | TGTGCCACCGATGGGAGTCGCAGGGGGGATGGCTACACCTTC
- | - | TRBJ2-1 | TRBV6-1 | CASSEAAGALLGYYNEQFF | TGTGCCAGCAGTGAAGCTGCGGGGGCCCTCCTCGGGTACTACAATGAGCAGTTCTTC
- | TRBD1 | TRBJ2-3 | TRBV14 | CASRLTGATDTQYF | TGTGCCAGCAGACTGACAGGGGCGACAGATACGCAGTATTTT
- | TRBD1 | TRBJ2-7 | TRBV19 | CASSMVLGQLTSYEQYF | TGTGCCAGTAGTATGGTTTTGGGACAGTTGACCTCCTACGAGCAGTACTTC
- | TRBD2 | TRBJ2-1 | TRBV5-6 | CASSPGPLLAGGDNEQFF | TGTGCCAGCAGCCCCGGTCCACTACTAGCGGGAGGTGACAATGAGCAGTTCTTC
few | TRBD1 | TRBJ2-5 | TRBV6-5 | CASSSDRKETQYF | TGTGCCAGCAGTTCGGACAGGAAAGAGACCCAGTACTTC
once | TRBD1 | TRBJ1-1 | TRBV7-9 | CASSLEQGVTEAFF | TGTGCCAGCAGCTTAGAACAGGGGGTTACTGAAGCTTTCTTT
- | TRBD1 | TRBJ2-7 | TRBV10-2 | CASRGTGSYEQYF | TGCGCCAGCAGGGGGACAGGATCCTACGAGCAGTACTTC
- | TRBD2 | TRBJ2-7 | TRBV30 | CAWARRTSGSSYEQYF | TGTGCCTGGGCTCGTCGGACTAGCGGGAGCTCCTACGAGCAGTACTTC
- | - | TRBJ2-2 | TRBV13 | CASSFTGNSLTGELFF | TGTGCCAGCAGCTTTACCGGGAACTCCCTTACCGGGGAGCTGTTTTTT
- | TRBD1 | TRBJ2-7 | TRBV4-3 | CASSATTGGLSEQYF | TGCGCCAGCAGCGCAACGACAGGGGGCTTATCCGAGCAGTACTTC
- | TRBD1 | TRBJ1-1 | TRBV7-3 | CASSLDGTGNTEAFF | TGTGCCAGCAGCTTAGACGGGACAGGGAACACTGAAGCTTTCTTT
- | TRBD2 | TRBJ2-1 | TRBV19 | CASSPTAGTSGSTEQFF | TGTGCCAGTAGCCCGACCGCCGGGACTAGCGGGAGCACTGAGCAGTTCTTC
few | TRBD2 | TRBJ2-1 | TRBV19 | CASSFSGGPYNEQFF | TGTGCCAGTAGTTTCAGCGGGGGTCCCTACAATGAGCAGTTCTTC
- | TRBD2 | TRBJ2-7 | TRBV7-9 | CASSSTLTSGDYEQYF | TGTGCCAGCAGCTCCACGCTGACTAGCGGAGACTACGAGCAGTACTTC
- | - | TRBJ2-3 | TRBV10-3 | CAISESGAGGDTQYF | TGTGCCATCAGTGAGTCGGGAGCTGGCGGGGATACGCAGTATTTT
- | - | TRBJ1-5 | TRBV28 | CASSLSLPGYQPQHF | TGTGCCAGCAGTTTATCCCTCCCAGGGTATCAGCCCCAGCATTTT
- | - | TRBJ2-5 | TRBV9 | CASSVEGTGTQETQYF | TGTGCCAGCAGCGTAGAAGGAACAGGGACCCAAGAGACCCAGTACTTC
- | TRBD1 | TRBJ2-4 | TRBV7-2 | CASSFQDRSAKNIQYF | TGTGCCAGCAGCTTTCAGGACAGGTCGGCCAAAAACATTCAGTACTTC
- | - | TRBJ1-2 | TRBV14 | CASSQDQINYGYTF | TGTGCCAGCAGCCAAGATCAGATTAACTATGGCTACACCTTC
- | TRBD2 | TRBJ2-3 | TRBV27 | CASSTSSLAGRTDTQYF | TGTGCCAGCAGTACCTCCTCACTAGCGGGGCGCACAGATACGCAGTATTTT
- | TRBD1 | TRBJ1-2 | TRBV7-2 | CASSYTGETGYTF | TGTGCCAGCAGCTATACAGGGGAAACGGGCTACACCTTC
once | - | TRBJ1-2 | TRBV18 | CASSPGDTTTYTF | TGTGCCAGCTCACCTGGGGACACCACCACCTACACCTTC
- | - | TRBJ2-2 | TRBV7-6 | CASSRRSGGELFF | TGTGCCAGCAGCAGACGATCGGGCGGGGAGCTGTTTTTT
- | - | TRBJ2-2 | TRBV27 | CASSSTDRTMNTGELFF | TGTGCCAGCAGCTCCACCGATAGGACTATGAACACCGGGGAGCTGTTTTTT
- | TRBD1 | TRBJ2-2 | TRBV19 | CASRQDRASGELFF | TGTGCCAGTAGGCAGGACAGGGCCTCCGGGGAGCTGTTTTTT
few | - | TRBJ2-1 | TRBV27 | CASSLYQGHNEQFF | TGTGCCAGCAGTTTATATCAGGGCCACAATGAGCAGTTCTTC